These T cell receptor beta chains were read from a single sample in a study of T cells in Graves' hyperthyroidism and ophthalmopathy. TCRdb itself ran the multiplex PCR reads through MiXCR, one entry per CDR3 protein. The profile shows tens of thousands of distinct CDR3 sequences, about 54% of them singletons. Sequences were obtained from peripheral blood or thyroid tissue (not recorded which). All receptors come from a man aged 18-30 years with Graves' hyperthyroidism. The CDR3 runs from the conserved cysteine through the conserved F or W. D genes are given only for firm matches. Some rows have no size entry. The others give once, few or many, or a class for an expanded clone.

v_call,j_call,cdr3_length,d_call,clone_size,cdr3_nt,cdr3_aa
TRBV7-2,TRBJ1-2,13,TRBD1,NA,TGTGCCAGCAGCCCCGGGACAGCACATGGCTACACCTTC,CASSPGTAHGYTF
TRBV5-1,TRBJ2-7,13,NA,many,TGCGCCAGCAGCTTGGGTTCAGGCTACGAGCAGTACTTC,CASSLGSGYEQYF
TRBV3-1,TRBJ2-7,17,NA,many,TGTGCCAGCAGCCAAGGGTTGGACAGCACAACCTCCTACGAGCAGTACTTC,CASSQGLDSTTSYEQYF
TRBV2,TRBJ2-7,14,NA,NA,TGTGCCAGCAGTGAACTGAATCCCCCTGGCGAGCAGTACTTC,CASSELNPPGEQYF
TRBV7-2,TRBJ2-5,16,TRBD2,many,TGTGCCAGCAGCTTCCACTACCTAGCGGTCCAAGAGACCCAGTACTTC,CASSFHYLAVQETQYF
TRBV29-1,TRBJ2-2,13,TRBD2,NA,TGCAGCGTCGGGACTAGCGGGAGTGTGGAGCTGTTTTTT,CSVGTSGSVELFF
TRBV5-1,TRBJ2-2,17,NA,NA,TGCGCCAGCAGCCAATACGTAGACAGGTCGCACACCGGGGAGCTGTTTTTT,CASSQYVDRSHTGELFF
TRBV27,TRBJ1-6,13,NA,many,TGTGCCAGCAGTTGGGGGGGAGATTCACCCCTCCACTTT,CASSWGGDSPLHF
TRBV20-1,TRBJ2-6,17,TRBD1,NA,TGCAGTGCTGGTCCAGGGGGCTCACTCTCTGGGGCCAACGTCCTGACTTTC,CSAGPGGSLSGANVLTF
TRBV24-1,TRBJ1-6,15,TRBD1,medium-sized,TGTGCCACCAGTGAGTCCGGGACAGCAAATTCACCCCTCCACTTT,CATSESGTANSPLHF
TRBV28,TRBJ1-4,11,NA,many,TGTGCCAGCAGTTTAATCCGTAAACTGTTTTTT,CASSLIRKLFF
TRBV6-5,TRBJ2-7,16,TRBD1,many,TGTGCCAGCAGTTACAGCCCGGACAGGGGGCCCTACGAGCAGTACTTC,CASSYSPDRGPYEQYF
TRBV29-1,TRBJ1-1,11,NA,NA,TGCAGCGTTCTGGAGAACACTGAAGCTTTCTTT,CSVLENTEAFF
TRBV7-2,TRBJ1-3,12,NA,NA,TGTGCCAGCAGCCCCAACAGAAACACCATATATTTT,CASSPNRNTIYF
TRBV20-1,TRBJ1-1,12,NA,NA,TGCAGTGCTAGAGATCTTCAGACTGAAGCTTTCTTT,CSARDLQTEAFF